There are many counts of the clone carrying this T cell receptor (beta chain). Its antigen is as yet unknown. One entry per CDR3 protein, called by TCRdb with MiXCR from the RT-PCR reads. This table holds more than 600,000 distinct CDR3 sequences, approximately 17% found once. Germline lookup yields CDR1 MNHEY and CDR2 SVGAGI. V gave up 0 bases and J gave up 9 bases, with 12 bases separating them. CDR3 length: 14 amino acids. This specimen belongs to a study of response to subunit inactivated influenza vaccine. Study-wide points: Authors suggested few new T cells are recruited by each seasonal influenza vaccination.

This specimen consisted of PBMCs from blood, obtained about 5 days after vaccination. The chain uses TRBV6-5 and TRBJ2-1; maybe TRBD2 (5 bases). The receptor comes from a man aged 50 or older who received an inactivated influenza vaccine. The CDR3 region is CASSYSLAFGEQFF. The CDR3 DNA is TGTGCCAGCAGTTACTCTCTAGCATTCGGTGAGCAGTTCTTC.